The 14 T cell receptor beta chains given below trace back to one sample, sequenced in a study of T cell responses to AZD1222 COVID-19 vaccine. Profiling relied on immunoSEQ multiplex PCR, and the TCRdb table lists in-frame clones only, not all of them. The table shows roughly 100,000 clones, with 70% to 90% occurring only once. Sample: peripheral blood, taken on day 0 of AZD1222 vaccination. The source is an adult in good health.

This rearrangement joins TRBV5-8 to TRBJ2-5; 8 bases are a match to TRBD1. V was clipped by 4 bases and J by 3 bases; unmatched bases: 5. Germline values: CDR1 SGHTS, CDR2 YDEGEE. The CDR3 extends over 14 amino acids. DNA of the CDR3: TGTGCCAGCAGCGGAATGACAGGGGAAGAGACCCAGTACTTC. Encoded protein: CASSGMTGEETQYF.

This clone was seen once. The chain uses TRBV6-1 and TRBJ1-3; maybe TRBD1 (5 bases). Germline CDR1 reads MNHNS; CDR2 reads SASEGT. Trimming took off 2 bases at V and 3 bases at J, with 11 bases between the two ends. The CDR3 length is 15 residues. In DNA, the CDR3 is TGTGCCAGCAGTGAATCGGGGGAAAGTGGAAACACCATATATTTT. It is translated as CASSESGESGNTIYF.

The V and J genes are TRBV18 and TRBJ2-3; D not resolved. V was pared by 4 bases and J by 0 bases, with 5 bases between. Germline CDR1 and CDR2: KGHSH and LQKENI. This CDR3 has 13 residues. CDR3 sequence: CASSLDSTDTQYF. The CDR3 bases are TGTGCCAGCTCACTGGACAGCACAGATACGCAGTATTTT. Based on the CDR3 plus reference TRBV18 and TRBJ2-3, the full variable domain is NAGVMQNPRHLVRRRGQEARLRCSPMKGHSHVYWYRQLPEEGLKFMVYLQKENIIDESGMPKERFSAEFPKEGPSILRIQQVVRGDSAAYFCASSLDSTDTQYFGPGTRLTVL.

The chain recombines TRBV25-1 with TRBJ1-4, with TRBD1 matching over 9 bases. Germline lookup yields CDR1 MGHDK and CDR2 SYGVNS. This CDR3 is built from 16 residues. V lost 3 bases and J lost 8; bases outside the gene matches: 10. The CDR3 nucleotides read TGTGCCAGCAGTGAGGCTGGGAACAGGGGGCGGGAAAAACTGTTTTTT. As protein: CASSEAGNRGREKLFF.

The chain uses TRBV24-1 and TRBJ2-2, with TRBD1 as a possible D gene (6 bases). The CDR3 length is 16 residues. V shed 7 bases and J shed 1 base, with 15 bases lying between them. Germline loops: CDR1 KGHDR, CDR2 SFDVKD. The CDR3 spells CATRPSGAGNTGELFF. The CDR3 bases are TGTGCCACCAGACCTTCAGGGGCAGGGAACACCGGGGAGCTGTTTTTT.

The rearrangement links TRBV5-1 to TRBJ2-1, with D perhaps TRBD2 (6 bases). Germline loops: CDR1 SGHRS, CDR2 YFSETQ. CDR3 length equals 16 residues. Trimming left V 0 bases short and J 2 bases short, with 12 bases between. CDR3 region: CASSLDAGTPYNEQFF. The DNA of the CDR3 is TGCGCCAGCAGCTTGGATGCGGGAACCCCCTACAATGAGCAGTTCTTC. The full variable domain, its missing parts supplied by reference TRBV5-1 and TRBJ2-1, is KAGVTQTPRYLIKTRGQQVTLSCSPISGHRSVSWYQQTPGQGLQFLFEYFSETQRNKGNFPGRFSGRQFSNSRSEMNVSTLELGDSALYLCASSLDAGTPYNEQFFGPGTRLTVL.

In DNA form, the CDR3 reads TGTGCCAGCAGGGCCGACAGGGGGCGCGGGTATGAGCAGTTCTTC. This encodes CASRADRGRGYEQFF. This chain links TRBV5-4 with TRBJ2-1; TRBD1 aligns across 10 bases. J was trimmed by 8 bases and V by 5 bases; bases with no gene match: 10. The germline V gene encodes CDR1 SGHNT and CDR2 YYREEE (reference sequence). This CDR3 contains 15 residues. Looking up the rest from reference TRBV5-4 and TRBJ2-1 gives the full variable domain: ETGVTQSPTHLIKTRGQQVTLRCSSQSGHNTVSWYQQALGQGPQFIFQYYREEENGRGNFPPRFSGLQFPNYSSELNVNALELDDSALYLCASRADRGRGYEQFFGPGTRLTVL.

DNA for the CDR3: TGTGCCAGCAGCCTTACAGGGGACCAGCCCCAGCATTTT. Its protein is CASSLTGDQPQHF. V usage is TRBV7-8 and J usage is TRBJ1-5, with 7 bases that match TRBD1. With 5 bases clipped from V and 7 bases from J, the junction kept 5 bases outside the gene matches. The CDR3 contains 13 residues. CDR1 is SGHVS and CDR2 is FQNEAQ in the germline V gene. Variable domain in full (rest from reference TRBV7-8 and TRBJ1-5): GAGVSQSPRYKVAKRGQDVALRCDPISGHVSLFWYQQALGQGPEFLTYFQNEAQLDKSGLPSDRFFAERPEGSVSTLKIQRTQQEDSAVYLCASSLTGDQPQHFGDGTRLSIL.

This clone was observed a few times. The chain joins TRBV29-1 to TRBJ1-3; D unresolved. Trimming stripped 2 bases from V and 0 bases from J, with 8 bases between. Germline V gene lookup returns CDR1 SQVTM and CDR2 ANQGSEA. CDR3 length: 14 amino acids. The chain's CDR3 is CSVEPAPSGNTIYF. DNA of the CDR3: TGCAGCGTTGAACCCGCGCCCTCTGGAAACACCATATATTTT.

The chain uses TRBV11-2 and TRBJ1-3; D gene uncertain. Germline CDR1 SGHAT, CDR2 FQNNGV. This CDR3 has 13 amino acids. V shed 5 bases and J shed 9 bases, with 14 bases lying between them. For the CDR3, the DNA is TGTGCCAGCAGCGACCCCCCGGGATCCACCATATATTTT. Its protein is CASSDPPGSTIYF. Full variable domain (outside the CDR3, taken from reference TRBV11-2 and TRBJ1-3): EAGVAQSPRYKIIEKRQSVAFWCNPISGHATLYWYQQILGQGPKLLIQFQNNGVVDDSQLPKDRFSAERLKGVDSTLKIQPAKLEDSAVYLCASSDPPGSTIYFGEGSWLTVV.

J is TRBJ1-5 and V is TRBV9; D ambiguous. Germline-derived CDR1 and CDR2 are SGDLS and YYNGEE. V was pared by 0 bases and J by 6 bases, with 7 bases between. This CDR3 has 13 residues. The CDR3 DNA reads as TGTGCCAGCAGCGTAGATGGGGTTCAGCCCCAGCATTTT. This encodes CASSVDGVQPQHF. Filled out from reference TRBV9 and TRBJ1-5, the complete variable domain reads DSGVTQTPKHLITATGQRVTLRCSPRSGDLSVYWYQQSLDQGLQFLIQYYNGEERAKGNILERFSAQQFPDLHSELNLSSLELGDSALYFCASSVDGVQPQHFGDGTRLSIL.

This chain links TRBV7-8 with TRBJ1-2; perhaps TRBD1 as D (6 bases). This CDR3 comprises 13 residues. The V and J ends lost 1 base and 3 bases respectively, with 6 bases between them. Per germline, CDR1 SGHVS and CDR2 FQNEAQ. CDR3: CASSLGTDYGYTF. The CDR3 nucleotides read TGTGCCAGCAGCTTAGGGACAGACTATGGCTACACCTTC.

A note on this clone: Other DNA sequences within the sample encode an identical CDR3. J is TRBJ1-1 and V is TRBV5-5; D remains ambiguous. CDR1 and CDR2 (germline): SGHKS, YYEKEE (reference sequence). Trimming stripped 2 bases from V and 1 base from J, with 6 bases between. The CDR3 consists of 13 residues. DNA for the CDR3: TGTGCCAGCAGCTTAAAAGAGAACACTGAAGCTTTCTTT. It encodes CASSLKENTEAFF. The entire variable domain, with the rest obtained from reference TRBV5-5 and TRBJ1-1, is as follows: DAGVTQSPTHLIKTRGQQVTLRCSPISGHKSVSWYQQVLGQGPQFIFQYYEKEERGRGNFPDRFSARQFPNYSSELNVNALLLGDSALYLCASSLKENTEAFFGQGTRLTVV.

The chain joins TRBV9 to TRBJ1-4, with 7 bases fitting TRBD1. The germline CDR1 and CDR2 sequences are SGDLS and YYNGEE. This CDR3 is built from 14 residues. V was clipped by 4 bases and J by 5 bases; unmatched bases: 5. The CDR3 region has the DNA TGTGCCAGCAGCACCGGGACAGTAAATGAAAAACTGTTTTTT. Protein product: CASSTGTVNEKLFF.